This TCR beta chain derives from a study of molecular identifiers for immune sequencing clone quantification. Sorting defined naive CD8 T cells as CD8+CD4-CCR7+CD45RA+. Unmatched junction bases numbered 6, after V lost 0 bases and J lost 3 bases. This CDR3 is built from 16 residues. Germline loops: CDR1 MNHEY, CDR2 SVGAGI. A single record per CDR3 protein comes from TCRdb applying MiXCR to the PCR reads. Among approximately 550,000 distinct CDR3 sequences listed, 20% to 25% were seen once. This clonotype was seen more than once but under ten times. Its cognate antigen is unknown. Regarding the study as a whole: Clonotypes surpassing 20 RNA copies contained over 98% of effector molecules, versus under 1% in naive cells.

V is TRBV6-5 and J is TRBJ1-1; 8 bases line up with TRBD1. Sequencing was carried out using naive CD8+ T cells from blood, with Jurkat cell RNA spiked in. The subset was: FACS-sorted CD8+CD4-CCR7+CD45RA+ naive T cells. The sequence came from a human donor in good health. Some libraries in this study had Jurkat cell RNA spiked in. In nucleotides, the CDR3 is TGTGCCAGCAGTTACTCGGACAGGGAACGGGACACTGAAGCTTTCTTT. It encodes CASSYSDRERDTEAFF.